The rows below give T cell receptor beta chains drawn from one sample of a study of CD8 T cells in ankylosing spondylitis. MiXCR, run by TCRdb on the 5' RACE reads, gives a single entry per CDR3 protein. The sample records some 40,000 distinct CDR3 sequences, 2.5% to 3.5% being singletons. Sample: blood, either unsorted or a sorted T cell fraction (not recorded which). These receptors all come from a male donor with ankylosing spondylitis or in good health (not recorded which). Each CDR3 is given with its conserved first and last residue.

j_call cdr3_length v_call cdr3_aa
TRBJ1-3 15 TRBV9 CASSSAGNSGNTIYF
TRBJ2-5 13 TRBV9 CASSPAIQETQYF
TRBJ2-6 15 TRBV9 CASSVHLSGANVLTF
TRBJ1-1 15 TRBV9 CASSVALGDNTEAFF
TRBJ2-2 14 TRBV9 CASNQGAGTGELFF
TRBJ2-3 17 TRBV9 CASSVAGGSPSTDTQYF
TRBJ2-1 13 TRBV9 CASSSLLLDEQFF
TRBJ2-2 14 TRBV9 CASTPGRTTGELFF
TRBJ1-6 15 TRBV9 CASSVDGTYNSPLHF
TRBJ2-2 12 TRBV9 CASSPPPGELFF
TRBJ1-1 15 TRBV9 CASSVIQGGKTEAFF
TRBJ2-4 14 TRBV9 CASSPGTAENIQYF
TRBJ1-3 15 TRBV9 CASSVEGVARNTIYF
TRBJ2-3 15 TRBV9 CASSTSGSSFAPQYF
TRBJ2-3 18 TRBV9 CASSVAWRASGRADTQYF
TRBJ2-2 17 TRBV9 CASSVGHTGQNTGELFF
TRBJ2-3 17 TRBV9 CASSVSLTGSGTDTQYF
TRBJ1-3 14 TRBV9 CASSGRFSGNTIYF
TRBJ2-5 17 TRBV9 CASSPRTSGYHAETQYF
TRBJ2-1 15 TRBV9 CASSVQDRTAPEQFF
TRBJ2-1 14 TRBV9 CASSVTSGYNEQFF
TRBJ2-6 15 TRBV9 CASSVDRAGANVLTF
TRBJ1-2 15 TRBV9 CASSEDRGHHYGYTF
TRBJ2-6 17 TRBV9 CASSVRDGSSGANVLTF
TRBJ2-1 16 TRBV9 CASSVGPSGLGNEQFF
TRBJ2-3 16 TRBV9 CASSVVVGASTDTQYF
TRBJ2-1 15 TRBV9 CASSVSGSAANEQFF
TRBJ1-1 13 TRBV9 CASSVKGSGEAFF
TRBJ2-3 15 TRBV9 CASSLRGASTDTQYF
TRBJ2-4 13 TRBV9 CASGGESKNIQYF
TRBJ2-5 15 TRBV9 CASSPGQGSQETQYF
TRBJ2-1 13 TRBV9 CASSVEGRREQFF
TRBJ2-1 15 TRBV9 CASSVANGRAVEQFF
TRBJ2-5 16 TRBV9 CASSPGTGATQETQYF
TRBJ1-1 16 TRBV9 CASSVAASFMNTEAFF
TRBJ1-2 15 TRBV9 CASSVGLTGYYGYTF
TRBJ2-2 16 TRBV9 CASSSPKGSNTGELFF
TRBJ1-3 13 TRBV9 CASTPGLRDTIYF
TRBJ2-2 15 TRBV9 CASSVAAGGLGELFF
TRBJ2-1 19 TRBV21-1 CASSNLTSGGHSSYNEQFF
TRBJ2-3 15 TRBV9 CASSEQQGNTDTQYF
TRBJ2-6 17 TRBV9 CASSPTLNPPGANVLTF
TRBJ2-1 12 TRBV9 CASSGGQGEQFF
TRBJ1-5 14 TRBV9 CASSEQGLNQPQHF
TRBJ2-5 16 TRBV9 CASSMRDTEYQETQYF
TRBJ1-1 13 TRBV9 CASSVARTTEAFF
TRBJ2-1 16 TRBV23-1 CASSPPAGGPYYEQFF
TRBJ1-3 16 TRBV9 CASSGQGGDSGNTIYF
TRBJ2-3 24 TRBV9 CASSVESVRGGLLAGRSSTDTQYF
TRBJ2-1 14 TRBV9 CASSVGTGGGEQFF
TRBJ2-3 13 TRBV9 CASSVSSRDTQYF
TRBJ2-1 13 TRBV9 CASSAGLQNEQFF
TRBJ1-2 18 TRBV9 CASSVAVAVMPGGDGYTF
TRBJ2-3 15 TRBV9 CASSVVGISTDTQYF